This T cell receptor (beta chain) came from a study of cytomegalovirus exposure and HLA in healthy donors. About the research overall: HLA-typed donors were the source of about 81 million unique TCRs held in an early data release. Study outcomes and limitations: Among donors in an Asian-associated ancestry cluster, a later analysis reportedly found fewer N-insertions than the roughly 610-donor mean. The study labeled roughly 160 TCR beta chains cytomegalovirus-associated. Follow-up analysis later connected one missense variant in DCLRE1C with trimming of TCR beta V- and J-genes.

Note on this clone: No antigen is known for it.

Use of 60 Vbeta and 13 Jbeta primers characterized the PCR. TCRdb's table, derived via immunoSEQ multiplex PCR, lists solely in-frame clones and lacks some. The table shows approximately 150,000 clones, with 65% to 80% occurring only once. CDR3 length: 16 amino acids. Germline V gene data show CDR1 as SEHNR and CDR2 as FQNEAQ (reference sequence). V lost 3 bases to trimming and J lost 0 bases; unmatched junction nucleotides: 7. This sequence joins TRBV7-9 and TRBJ1-2, with TRBD1 matching over 7 bases. This sequence originates from a man in his forties in good health and CMV-seronegative. Sequenced material: PBMCs. CDR3 coding DNA: TGTGCCAGCAGCTTCAGACAGGGATCTGCTAACTATGGCTACACCTTC. Translating it yields CASSFRQGSANYGYTF.